These 23 T cell receptor beta chains were sequenced from one sample in a study of blood T cell repertoires in COVID-19. Data came from immunoSEQ multiplex PCR; TCRdb stores just in-frame clones and leaves some out. The sample yields 120,000 or so clones, less than 90% seen once. Sequencing was performed on peripheral blood. Source of these receptors: a man older than 75 with active or convalescent COVID-19.

With respect to this clone: A read error may account for a junction end that differs from germline. V is TRBV19 and J is TRBJ1-1; 7 bases are a match to TRBD1. This CDR3 is built from 16 residues. Germline CDR1 and CDR2: LNHDA and SQIVND (reference sequence). CDR3 loop: CASSILRGRGNSEAFF. CDR3 nucleotides: TGTGCCAGTAGTATTTTGAGGGGGCGCGGAAACAGTGAAGCTTTCTTT. Full variable domain (missing parts from reference TRBV19 and TRBJ1-1): DGGITQSPKYLFRKEGQNVTLSCEQNLNHDAMYWYRQDPGQGLRLIYYSQIVNDFQKGDIAEGYSVSREKKESFPLTVTSAQKNPTAFYLCASSILRGRGNSEAFFGQGTRLTVV.

J is TRBJ2-1 and V is TRBV6-4; 9 bases fit TRBD2. Unmatched junction bases numbered 2, after V lost 3 bases and J lost 5 bases. The CDR3 sequence is 14 residues long. Germline assignment: CDR1 MRHNA and CDR2 SNTAGT. In nucleotides, the CDR3 is TGTGCCAGCAGTGAGGCTAGCGGGAACAATGAGCAGTTCTTC. As protein: CASSEASGNNEQFF.

The V gene is TRBV5-1, the J gene TRBJ1-4; D perhaps matches TRBD1 (5 bases). Between the trimmed V and J ends, which lost 0 bases and 8 bases, there was a span of 14 bases. Germline CDR1 SGHRS, CDR2 YFSETQ. The CDR3 covers 15 residues. The CDR3 sequence is CASSLGGREDEKLFF. Written as DNA, the CDR3 is TGCGCCAGCAGCTTGGGGGGCAGGGAGGACGAAAAACTGTTTTTT.

The gene calls are TRBV6-2 or TRBV6-3 and TRBJ1-5, with D maybe TRBD1 (6 bases). Trimming shortened V by 5 bases and J by 13 bases, and 15 bases separated the two germline ends. CDR1 and CDR2 (germline): MNHEY, SVGEGT. The CDR3 has 12 amino acids. The DNA for the CDR3 is TGTGCCAGCAGTCAGCCGGGACAAATACAGCATTTT. Its translation is CASSQPGQIQHF.

The V gene is TRBV24-1, the J gene TRBJ2-3; D not certain. CDR1 and CDR2 from the germline V gene are KGHDR and SFDVKD. The germline V and J ends were trimmed by 4 bases and 0 bases, with 13 bases remaining between them. The CDR3 contains 16 residues. The CDR3 DNA follows: TGTGCCACCAGTGAAGGCAGCGTAACTAGCACAGATACGCAGTATTTT. It is translated as CATSEGSVTSTDTQYF.

CDR3 region: CASSSAGGPFSGNTIYF. The CDR3 nucleotides read TGTGCCAGCAGTTCCGCCGGTGGGCCGTTCTCTGGAAACACCATATATTTT. The chain combines TRBV28 with TRBJ1-3; no clear D gene. Trimming left V 4 bases short and J 0 bases short, with 16 bases between. The CDR3 spans 17 residues. The germline CDR1 and CDR2 sequences are MDHEN and SYDVKM.

The chain recombines TRBV27 with TRBJ2-7; 7 positions agree with TRBD1. V lost 2 bases and J lost 6; bases outside the gene matches: 4. Germline V gives CDR1 MNHEY, CDR2 SMNVEV (reference sequence). This CDR3 contains 13 residues. This CDR3 reads CASSLAHRGEQYF. CDR3 nucleotides: TGTGCCAGCAGTTTAGCACACAGGGGCGAGCAGTACTTC.

The chain uses TRBV28 and TRBJ2-5; 8 bases fit TRBD2. This CDR3 has 16 residues. Germline CDR1 is MDHEN and CDR2 is SYDVKM. After removal of 3 bases from V and 2 bases from J, the junction contained 8 bases not matched to a gene. The CDR3 protein is CASSLTNSGAQETQYF. The CDR3 nucleotides are TGTGCCAGCAGTTTGACCAATAGCGGGGCACAAGAGACCCAGTACTTC.

V and J are TRBV7-2 and TRBJ2-5; the D gene is possibly TRBD2 (6 bases). The V end lost 2 bases, the J end lost 7 bases, and 20 bases lay between the germline ends. This CDR3 comprises 16 residues. Germline values: CDR1 SGHTA, CDR2 FQGNSA. CDR3 loop: CASSLRSGGETRTQYF. The CDR3 nucleotides read TGTGCCAGCAGCTTACGGTCGGGCGGGGAGACCCGGACCCAGTACTTC.

This sequence joins TRBV7-9 and TRBJ1-1; 7 nucleotides agree with TRBD1. The V gene's germline CDR1 is SEHNR and CDR2 FQNEAQ (reference sequence). The CDR3 has 14 amino acids. After removal of 1 base from V and 10 bases from J, the junction contained 9 bases not matched to a gene. CDR3 nucleotide sequence: TGTGCCAGCAGCTTAGATCAGACAGGGACGGTAGCTTTCTTT. It codes for CASSLDQTGTVAFF.

The genes are TRBV10-3 and TRBJ2-1, with D perhaps TRBD1 (5 bases). Looked up from germline, CDR1 is ENHRY and CDR2 is SYGVKD. This CDR3 is built from 15 residues. With 7 bases removed from V and 6 bases from J, the gap between germline ends came to 19 bases. CDR3 in amino acids: CAIMGTQGFGNEQFF. The CDR3 DNA reads TGTGCCATCATGGGTACCCAGGGTTTCGGCAATGAGCAGTTCTTC.

The chain joins TRBV9 to TRBJ1-2; no clear D. Trimming cost V 6 bases and J 1 base, with 7 bases left between them. The germline gives CDR1 SGDLS, CDR2 YYNGEE. The CDR3 is 12 amino acids. DNA for the CDR3: TGTGCCAGCACAAGCCTTAACTATGGCTACACCTTC. It translates to CASTSLNYGYTF.

The rearrangement links TRBV25-1 to TRBJ1-2, with TRBD1 matching over 7 bases. The trim removed 10 bases at V and 3 bases at J, leaving 11 bases unmatched. Germline V lookup: CDR1 MGHDK, CDR2 SYGVNS. This CDR3 region has 14 residues. CDR3 nucleotides: TGTGCCACCATGAAAGGGGGCGATGACTATGGCTACACCTTC. It specifies CATMKGGDDYGYTF.

The chain carries TRBV4-3 and TRBJ2-3; TRBD1 aligns across 7 bases. This CDR3 has 14 residues. V trimming: 3 bases; J trimming: 11 bases; junction bases outside the gene matches: 11. Germline CDR1 and CDR2: LGHNA and YSLEER. The CDR3 DNA is TGCGCCAGCAGCCACAGACACCGGGACAGCGTGCAGTATTTT. Protein sequence: CASSHRHRDSVQYF.

The chain employs TRBV7-2 and TRBJ1-5; D remains ambiguous. V was trimmed by 5 bases and J by 0 bases, leaving 5 bases between them. The CDR3 length is 13 residues. Germline values: CDR1 SGHTA, CDR2 FQGNSA. The chain's CDR3 is CASSPNSNQPQHF. Written as DNA, the CDR3 is TGTGCCAGCAGCCCCAATAGCAATCAGCCCCAGCATTTT.

V and J are TRBV18 and TRBJ2-1, with D possibly being TRBD2 (5 bases). The CDR3 loop spans 15 amino acids. Germline V gene data show CDR1 as KGHSH and CDR2 as LQKENI. Trimming stripped 3 bases from V and 0 bases from J, with 9 bases between. The chain's CDR3 is CASSPRGYSYNEQFF. The CDR3 bases are TGTGCCAGCTCACCTCGGGGTTACTCCTACAATGAGCAGTTCTTC.

This clone was found a few times. V gene TRBV30 combines with J gene TRBJ1-2; D possibly corresponds to TRBD1 (6 bases). Germline V gene lookup returns CDR1 GTSNPN and CDR2 SVGIG (reference sequence). The CDR3 is 13 residues long. V lost 4 bases, J lost 7 bases, and 16 bases lay in between. Written as DNA, the CDR3 is TGTGCCTGGACCTTTCTGGGGGCAGGTGGCTACACCTTC. Translated, it gives CAWTFLGAGGYTF.

The chain recombines TRBV19 with TRBJ2-7, with 8 bases fitting TRBD1. The CDR3 sequence is 15 residues long. Per germline, CDR1 LNHDA and CDR2 SQIVND (reference sequence). Unmatched junction bases numbered 12, after V lost 7 bases and J lost 4 bases. The CDR3 coding sequence is TGTGCCAGTACTAATACTGGACAGGGAGAATACGAGCAGTACTTC. This sequence encodes CASTNTGQGEYEQYF.

This sequence joins TRBV13 and TRBJ1-1, with no clear D. Germline lookup yields CDR1 PRHDT and CDR2 FYEKMQ (reference sequence). The CDR3 has 15 amino acids. Trimming stripped 1 base from V and 1 base from J, with 10 bases between. CDR3 region: CASSLDIYTNTEAFF. As DNA, the CDR3 is TGTGCCAGCAGCTTAGACATATACACGAACACTGAAGCTTTCTTT.

This clone showed up just once. The chain combines TRBV5-4 with TRBJ2-2, with 9 bases aligning to TRBD2. The CDR3 covers 15 residues. Looked up from germline, CDR1 is SGHNT and CDR2 is YYREEE (reference sequence). Trimming cost V 2 bases and J 4 bases; bases outside gene matches: 3. The CDR3 DNA follows: TGTGCCAGCAGCTTTGCGGGGGGGCTCACCGGGGAGCTGTTTTTT. It codes for CASSFAGGLTGELFF.

The rearrangement links TRBV7-3 to TRBJ2-1; tentatively, D is TRBD2 (5 bases). The CDR3 sequence is 14 residues long. Germline V gene sequence: CDR1 SGHTA, CDR2 FQGTGA. V was cut by 5 bases and J by 6 bases, with 14 bases left in between. CDR3 in DNA: TGTGCCAGCAGCGTACTATCTAGCAGCAATGAGCAGTTCTTC. Protein sequence: CASSVLSSSNEQFF.

This clone was seen once. V and J are TRBV27 and TRBJ1-5, with a possible D match to TRBD1 (5 bases). CDR3 length: 16 amino acids. Trimming pared 2 bases from V and 0 bases from J, leaving 11 bases between. CDR1 MNHEY and CDR2 SMNVEV come from the germline V gene (reference sequence). CDR3 sequence reads: CASSLGGGYSNQPQHF. Here the CDR3 DNA reads TGTGCCAGCAGTTTAGGGGGGGGATATAGCAATCAGCCCCAGCATTTT.

This clone was observed a few times. This chain connects TRBV12-3 or TRBV12-4 to TRBJ1-1; D is unclear. This CDR3 spans 12 amino acids. V shed 4 bases and J shed 4 bases, with 7 bases lying between them. The CDR3 coding sequence is TGTGCCAGCAGTTCGGGATTCACTGAAGCTTTCTTT. Amino acid sequence: CASSSGFTEAFF.